Detailed here is one T cell receptor (beta chain). This clonotype was counted only a few times. Its cognate antigen has yet to be identified. No qualities accompany the bases; no much larger clone lies one base away. cDNA synthesis used template-switch 5'RACE with a primer carrying a 10-nucleotide random unique molecular identifier tagging each TCR transcript. Over 180 million TCR-beta sequences, covering 15-18 subjects, were produced in each sequencing run. The RNeasy kit was used for extraction of total RNA. TCR-beta VDJ regions were amplified with primers for the TCR constant region and the 5'RACE anchor, using the KAPA Real-time Library Amplification kit. A first PCR added sample indexes and Illumina adaptors, after which a second PCR increased the library yield. After Ampure bead purification, the TCR product of roughly 650 bp was size-selected on a 2% E-gel SizeSelection system. Before pooling, library quality was assessed on a Bioanalyzer, concentration was determined with Qubit, and library quantification was performed with the Kapa Library Quantification kit. An Illumina HiSeq 2500 was used to sequence the libraries paired-end at 2 x 150 bp. To increase sequence diversity, about 25-31% phiX was spiked into each library pool. The authors processed their data as follows. The UMI-based MiGEC pipeline processed quality-filtered reads and removed over 75% of raw TCR sequences during error correction. IMGT germline references were used for alignment of VDJ genes, and clonotypes were defined by a unique CDR3 amino acid sequence together with V-J genes. Clonal expansion, Shannon diversity and CDR3 relatedness were evaluated with VDJtools (CalcPairwiseDistances, ClusterSamples), while phylogenetic trees were built in CLCbio workbench. Expanded clones were defined as having at least 8 unique UMIs, based on coefficient-of-variation modelling across technical triplicates. Using fastp at Q25 and MiXCR, TCRdb reprocessed the public reads and kept productive beta chains. Entries are consolidated by CDR3 protein sequence, retaining the most common genes and DNA. What appears here as the V and J calls and clone size reflects TCRdb's work, not the paper's. The sample data list roughly 88,000 distinct CDR3 sequences, and under 4.5% of these were observed just once. The ten largest clonotypes hold roughly 2.9% of the sample.

For unsorted PBMC libraries, 2 million PBMCs were used after storage in RNAlater at -80 degrees C until RNA extraction. Multiple sclerosis patients were enrolled in a US clinical protocol under which disease progression was evaluated by magnetic resonance imaging. Peripheral blood was subjected to Ficoll-Hypaque density gradient centrifugation to isolate PBMCs, which were then cryopreserved in liquid nitrogen. The entry originates in a study of neurological immune-mediated disorders (dated by TCRdb to the late 2010s). Context from the whole study: Among the approximately 35 multiple sclerosis patients, some 31 had relapsing-remitting MS and 3 had secondary progressive MS. Peripheral blood TCR-beta repertoires from patients with HTLV-I-associated myelopathy (HAM/TSP), patients with multiple sclerosis, and healthy controls were compared in the study using UMI-based sequencing. Longitudinal samples, technical triplicates and paired sorted CD4+ and CD8+ T-cell subsets, alongside PBMC samples, were included among the approximately 110 TCR-beta libraries. Of the approximately 68 subjects in the cohort, around 14 were HAM/TSP patients, around 35 were multiple sclerosis patients, and some 20 were healthy controls.

Its CDR3 holds 16 amino acids, cysteine through phenylalanine. Only the CDR3 part of the read is kept: 48 bases, read in frame from the first base. As encoded in the germline V gene, CDR1 is MGHRA while CDR2 is YSYEKL. The junction carries 16 bases between V and J, which are trimmed by 1 base and 4 bases respectively. Study-level results and caveats: TCR clonal expansion was greatest in HAM/TSP patients and smallest in MS patients, who ranked below even healthy controls. The MS cluster showed no association with clinical or MRI features, and the authors stated that larger cohorts are needed. No identical CDR3 amino acid sequences were shared among expanded clones across subjects, suggesting private TCR-beta repertoires in all groups. In a phylogenetic analysis, the repertoires of 18 out of 34 MS patients fell into a single cluster of related CDR3 sequences, pointing to a possible signature at the repertoire level.

The sample comprised PBMCs. Recombination connected TRBV4-1 to TRBJ2-5, with a tentative D gene TRBD1 over 5 matching bases. The TCR originated in a woman in her forties or fifties with multiple sclerosis. The DNA sequence reads TGCGCCAGCAGCCAAGGTTTAGCCAGGGTGGGAGAGACCCAGTACTTC. Translated, it gives CASSQGLARVGETQYF.